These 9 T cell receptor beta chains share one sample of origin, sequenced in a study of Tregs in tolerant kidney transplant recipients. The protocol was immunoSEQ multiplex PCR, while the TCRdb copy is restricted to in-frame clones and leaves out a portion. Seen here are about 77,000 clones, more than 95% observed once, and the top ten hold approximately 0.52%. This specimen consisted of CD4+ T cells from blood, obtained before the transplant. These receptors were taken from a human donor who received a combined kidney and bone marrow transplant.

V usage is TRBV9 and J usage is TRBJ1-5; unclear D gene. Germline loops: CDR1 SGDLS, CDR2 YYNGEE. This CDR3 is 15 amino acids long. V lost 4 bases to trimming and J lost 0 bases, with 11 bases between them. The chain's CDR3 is CASSKTADSNQPQHF. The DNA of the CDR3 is TGTGCCAGCAGCAAAACAGCGGATAGCAATCAGCCCCAGCATTTT.

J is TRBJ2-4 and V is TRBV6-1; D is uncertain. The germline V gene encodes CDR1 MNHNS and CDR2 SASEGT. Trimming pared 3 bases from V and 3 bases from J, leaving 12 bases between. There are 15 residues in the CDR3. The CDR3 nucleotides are TGTGCCAGCAGTGATCCCATACGAGGCAAAAACATTCAGTACTTC. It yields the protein CASSDPIRGKNIQYF.

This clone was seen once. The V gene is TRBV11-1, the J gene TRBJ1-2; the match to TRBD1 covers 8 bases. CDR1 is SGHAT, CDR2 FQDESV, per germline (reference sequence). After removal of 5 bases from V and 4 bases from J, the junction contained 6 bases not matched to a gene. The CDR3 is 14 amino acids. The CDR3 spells CASSPRDRTYGYTF. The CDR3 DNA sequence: TGTGCCAGCAGCCCCAGGGACAGGACCTATGGCTACACCTTC.

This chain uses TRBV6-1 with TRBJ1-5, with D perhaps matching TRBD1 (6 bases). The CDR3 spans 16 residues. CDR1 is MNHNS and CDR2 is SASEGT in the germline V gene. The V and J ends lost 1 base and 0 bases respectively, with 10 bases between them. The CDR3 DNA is TGTGCCAGCAGTGAAGGGGGGGGCTTTAGCAATCAGCCCCAGCATTTT. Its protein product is CASSEGGGFSNQPQHF.

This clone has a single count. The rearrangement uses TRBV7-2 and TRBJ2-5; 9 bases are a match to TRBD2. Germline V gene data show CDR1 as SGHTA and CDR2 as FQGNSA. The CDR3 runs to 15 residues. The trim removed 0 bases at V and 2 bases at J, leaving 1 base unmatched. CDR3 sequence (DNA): TGTGCCAGCAGCTTAGCCCTAGCGGGACAAGAGACCCAGTACTTC. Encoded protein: CASSLALAGQETQYF.

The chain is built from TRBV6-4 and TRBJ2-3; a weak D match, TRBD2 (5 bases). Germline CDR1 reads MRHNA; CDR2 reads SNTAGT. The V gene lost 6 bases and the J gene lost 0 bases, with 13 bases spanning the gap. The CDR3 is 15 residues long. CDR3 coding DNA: TGTGCCAGCAGCCCAGCGATAGCGAGCACAGATACGCAGTATTTT. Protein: CASSPAIASTDTQYF.

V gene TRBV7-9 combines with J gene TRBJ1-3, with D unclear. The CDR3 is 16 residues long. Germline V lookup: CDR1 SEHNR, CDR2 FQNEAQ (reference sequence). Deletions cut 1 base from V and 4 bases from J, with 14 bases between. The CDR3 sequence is CASSLGTRLLGNTIYF. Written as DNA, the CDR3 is TGTGCCAGCAGCTTAGGGACTCGGCTATTAGGAAACACCATATATTTT.

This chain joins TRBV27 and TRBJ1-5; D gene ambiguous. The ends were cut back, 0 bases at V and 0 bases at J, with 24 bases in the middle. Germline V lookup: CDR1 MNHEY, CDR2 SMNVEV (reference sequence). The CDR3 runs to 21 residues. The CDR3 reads CASSLSRLGVGIPYSNQPQHF. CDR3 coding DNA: TGTGCCAGCAGTTTATCGCGCCTCGGGGTAGGGATCCCATATAGCAATCAGCCCCAGCATTTT.

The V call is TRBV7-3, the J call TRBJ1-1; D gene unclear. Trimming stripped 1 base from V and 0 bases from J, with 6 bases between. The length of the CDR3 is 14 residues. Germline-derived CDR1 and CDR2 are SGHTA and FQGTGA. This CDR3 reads CASSLNNMNTEAFF. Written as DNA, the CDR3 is TGTGCCAGCAGCTTAAACAACATGAACACTGAAGCTTTCTTT.